This paragraph covers one T cell receptor (beta chain) sequence. Some clones are missing from TCRdb's copy, which holds only in-frame ones; the method was immunoSEQ multiplex PCR. The sample has roughly 120,000 clones, around 84% seen once; the top ten hold around 17%. The CDR3 extends over 15 amino acids. V shed 6 bases and J shed 3 bases, with 18 bases lying between them. Germline values: CDR1 MDHEN, CDR2 SYDVKM. These data belong to a study of T cell responses to AZD1222 COVID-19 vaccine. The clonotype originates from an adult who received the AZD1222 COVID-19 vaccine. This chain uses TRBV28 with TRBJ2-7; D is perhaps TRBD2 (6 bases). The specimen comprised peripheral blood, sampled 28 days after the second AZD1222 dose. The CDR3 DNA is TGTGCCAGCAGACCTACCCGGGACGGGAGCTACGAGCAGTACTTC. Residues: CASRPTRDGSYEQYF.